This TCR beta chain was captured by sequencing in a study of T-cell reconstitution after alpha-beta-depleted transplantation in children. Unique molecular identifiers were incorporated into the prepared TCRbeta library. A single record per CDR3 protein comes from TCRdb applying MiXCR to the PCR reads. The profile shows about 300,000 distinct CDR3 sequences, around 10% of them singletons. Looked up from germline, CDR1 is MNHEY and CDR2 is SMNVEV (reference sequence). This CDR3 contains 13 residues. Trimming took off 8 bases at V and 5 bases at J, with 14 bases between the two ends. General study findings and limits: Surviving recipient T cells and thymic progenitors produced the high day-60 TCRbeta diversity seen in some patients. Diversity and T-cell counts at one year after transplant derived mostly from new T cells. Roughly two months post-transplant, alpha-beta T cells reportedly originated from several hundred graft clones that had expanded.

This clonotype was counted at least ten times. Antigen unknown. This sample comprised PBMCs, obtained before TCRalphabeta/CD19-depleted stem cell transplant. V gene TRBV27 combines with J gene TRBJ2-3, with a possible D match to TRBD1 (5 bases). The receptor was isolated from a boy in the first two years of life with acute myeloid leukemia, due to receive a stem cell transplant. CDR3 coding DNA: TGTGCCAGCGCAACCCAGGGTAAAGATACGCAGTATTTT. This gives the protein CASATQGKDTQYF.